The T cell receptor (beta chain) under discussion was sequenced for a study of CD8+ T cells in alopecia areata. Broader study findings: Under tofacitinib, fewer expanded CD8+ clones appeared among the top 100 scalp clones.

A word on this clone: Its antigen is unknown. The same CDR3 can be traced to other DNA sequences in this sample.

Extraction of RNA preceded its reverse transcription into cDNA, which served as the sequencing template. Libraries were prepared by immunoSEQ multiplex PCR; TCRdb keeps only in-frame clonotypes and omits some of them. The sample records over 85,000 clones, around 70% being singletons. Treatment: oral pan-JAK inhibitor, 5-10 mg twice daily. From alopecia areata patients, lesional scalp punch biopsies and peripheral blood were collected. Trimming cost V 1 base and J 5 bases, with 2 bases left between them. Germline CDR1 SQVTM, CDR2 ANQGSEA. The CDR3 length is 10 residues. Sequencing used CD8+ T cells sorted from blood, obtained between weeks 43 and 45, from a patient treated with tofacitinib. The receptor was isolated from a human donor with alopecia areata. V gene TRBV29-1 combines with J gene TRBJ1-2, with D uncertain. DNA for the CDR3: TGCAGCGTTGAAGGTTATGGCTACACCTTC. It is translated as CSVEGYGYTF.